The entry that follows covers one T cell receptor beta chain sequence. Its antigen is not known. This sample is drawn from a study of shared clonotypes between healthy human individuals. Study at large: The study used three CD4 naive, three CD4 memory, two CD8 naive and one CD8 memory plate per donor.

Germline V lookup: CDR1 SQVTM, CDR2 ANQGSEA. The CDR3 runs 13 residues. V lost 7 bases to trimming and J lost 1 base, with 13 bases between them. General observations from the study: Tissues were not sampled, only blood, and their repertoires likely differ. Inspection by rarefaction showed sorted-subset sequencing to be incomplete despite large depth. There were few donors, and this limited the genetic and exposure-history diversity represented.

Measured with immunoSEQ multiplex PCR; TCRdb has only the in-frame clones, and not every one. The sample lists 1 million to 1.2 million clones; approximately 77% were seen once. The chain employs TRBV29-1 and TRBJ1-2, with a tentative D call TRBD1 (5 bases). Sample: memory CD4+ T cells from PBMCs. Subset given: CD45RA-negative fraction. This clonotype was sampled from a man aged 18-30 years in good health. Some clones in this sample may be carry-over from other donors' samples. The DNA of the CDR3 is TGCAGCGCCTGGCCTGGGGGTAACTATGGCTACACCTTC. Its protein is CSAWPGGNYGYTF.